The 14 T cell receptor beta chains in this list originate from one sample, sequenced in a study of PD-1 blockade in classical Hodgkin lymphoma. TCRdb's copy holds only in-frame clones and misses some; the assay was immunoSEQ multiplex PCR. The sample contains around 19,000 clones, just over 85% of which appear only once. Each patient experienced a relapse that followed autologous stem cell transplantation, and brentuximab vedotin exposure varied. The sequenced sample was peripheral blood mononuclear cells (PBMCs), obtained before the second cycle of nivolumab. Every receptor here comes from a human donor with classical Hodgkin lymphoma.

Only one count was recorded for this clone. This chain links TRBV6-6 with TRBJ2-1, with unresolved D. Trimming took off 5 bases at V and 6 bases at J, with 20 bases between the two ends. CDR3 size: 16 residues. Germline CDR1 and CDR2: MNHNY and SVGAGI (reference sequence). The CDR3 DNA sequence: TGTGCCAGCAGTCATTATTCGCGCCTGGACGGCAATGAGCAGTTCTTC. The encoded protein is CASSHYSRLDGNEQFF.

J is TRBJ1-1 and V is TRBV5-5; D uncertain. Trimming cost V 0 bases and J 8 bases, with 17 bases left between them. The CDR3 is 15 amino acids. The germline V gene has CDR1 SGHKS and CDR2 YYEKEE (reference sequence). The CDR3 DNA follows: TGTGCCAGCAGCTTGGCGGGTTTCTCAGCAACGGAAGCTTTCTTT. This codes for CASSLAGFSATEAFF.

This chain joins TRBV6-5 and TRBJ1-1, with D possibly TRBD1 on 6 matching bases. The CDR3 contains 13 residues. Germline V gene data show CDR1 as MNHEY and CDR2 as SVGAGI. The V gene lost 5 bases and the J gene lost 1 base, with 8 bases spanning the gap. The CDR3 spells CASSRTENTEAFF. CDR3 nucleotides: TGTGCCAGCAGTCGGACAGAGAACACTGAAGCTTTCTTT.

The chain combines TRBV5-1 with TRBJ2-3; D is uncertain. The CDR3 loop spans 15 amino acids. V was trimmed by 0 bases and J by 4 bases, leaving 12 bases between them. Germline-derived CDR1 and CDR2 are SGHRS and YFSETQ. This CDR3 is CASSLGGKRADTQYF. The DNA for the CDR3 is TGCGCCAGCAGCTTGGGTGGGAAACGGGCAGATACGCAGTATTTT.

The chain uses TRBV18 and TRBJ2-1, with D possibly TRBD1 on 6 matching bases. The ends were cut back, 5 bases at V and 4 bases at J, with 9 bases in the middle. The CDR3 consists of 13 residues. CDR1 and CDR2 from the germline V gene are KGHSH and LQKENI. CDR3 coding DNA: TGTGCCAGCTCATCCGGACAGTACAATGAGCAGTTCTTC. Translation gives CASSSGQYNEQFF.

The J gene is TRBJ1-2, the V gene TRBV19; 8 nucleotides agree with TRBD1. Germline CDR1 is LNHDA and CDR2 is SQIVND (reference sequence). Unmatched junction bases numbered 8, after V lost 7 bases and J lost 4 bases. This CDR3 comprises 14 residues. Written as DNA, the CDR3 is TGTGCCAGTATCCCAGCAACAGGGGGCTATGGCTACACCTTC. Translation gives CASIPATGGYGYTF.

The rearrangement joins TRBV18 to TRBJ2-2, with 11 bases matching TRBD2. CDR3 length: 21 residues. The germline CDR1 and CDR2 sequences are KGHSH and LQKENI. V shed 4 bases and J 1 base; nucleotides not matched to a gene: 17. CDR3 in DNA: TGTGCCAGCTCACTCCCATCAATAGGTAGCGGGGGGGCCCAGAACACCGGGGAGCTGTTTTTT. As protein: CASSLPSIGSGGAQNTGELFF.

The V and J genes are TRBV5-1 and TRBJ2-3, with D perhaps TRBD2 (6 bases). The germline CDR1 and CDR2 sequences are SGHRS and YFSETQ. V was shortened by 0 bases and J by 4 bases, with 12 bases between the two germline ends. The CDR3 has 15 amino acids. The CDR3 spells CASSLGASEADTQYF. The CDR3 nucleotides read TGCGCCAGCAGCTTGGGGGCTAGCGAGGCAGATACGCAGTATTTT. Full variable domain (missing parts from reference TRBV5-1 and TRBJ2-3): KAGVTQTPRYLIKTRGQQVTLSCSPISGHRSVSWYQQTPGQGLQFLFEYFSETQRNKGNFPGRFSGRQFSNSRSEMNVSTLELGDSALYLCASSLGASEADTQYFGPGTRLTVL.

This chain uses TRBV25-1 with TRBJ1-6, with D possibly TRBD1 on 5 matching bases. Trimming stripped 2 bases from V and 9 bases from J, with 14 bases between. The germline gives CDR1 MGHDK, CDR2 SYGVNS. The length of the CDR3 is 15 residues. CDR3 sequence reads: CASSEGDRVGSPLHF. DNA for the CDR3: TGTGCCAGCAGTGAAGGGGACCGGGTAGGTTCACCCCTCCACTTT. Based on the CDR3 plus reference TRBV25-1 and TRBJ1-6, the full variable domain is EADIYQTPRYLVIGTGKKITLECSQTMGHDKMYWYQQDPGMELHLIHYSYGVNSTEKGDLSSESTVSRIRTEHFPLTLESARPSHTSQYLCASSEGDRVGSPLHFGNGTRLTVT.

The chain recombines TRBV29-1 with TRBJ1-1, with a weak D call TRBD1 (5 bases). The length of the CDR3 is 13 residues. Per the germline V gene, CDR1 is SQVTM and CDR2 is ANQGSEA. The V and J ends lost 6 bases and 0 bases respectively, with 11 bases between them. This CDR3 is CSVLTVLNTEAFF. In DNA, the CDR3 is TGCAGCGTCCTGACAGTTTTGAACACTGAAGCTTTCTTT.

CDR3 in amino acids: CASSLLAPYEQYF. DNA of the CDR3: TGTGCCAGCAGCTTACTAGCCCCCTACGAGCAGTACTTC. The rearrangement links TRBV7-8 to TRBJ2-7, with D possibly TRBD2 on 5 matching bases. This CDR3 has 13 residues. V lost 2 bases to trimming and J lost 2 bases, with 7 bases between them. Looked up from germline, CDR1 is SGHVS and CDR2 is FQNEAQ.

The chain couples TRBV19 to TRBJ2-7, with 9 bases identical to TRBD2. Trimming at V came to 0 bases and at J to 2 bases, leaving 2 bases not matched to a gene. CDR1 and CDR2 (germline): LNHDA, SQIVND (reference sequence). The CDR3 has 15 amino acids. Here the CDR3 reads CASSIDAGGTYEQYF. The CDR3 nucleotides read TGTGCCAGTAGTATAGACGCGGGGGGGACCTACGAGCAGTACTTC. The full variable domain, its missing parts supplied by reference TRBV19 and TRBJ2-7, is DGGITQSPKYLFRKEGQNVTLSCEQNLNHDAMYWYRQDPGQGLRLIYYSQIVNDFQKGDIAEGYSVSREKKESFPLTVTSAQKNPTAFYLCASSIDAGGTYEQYFGPGTRLTVT.

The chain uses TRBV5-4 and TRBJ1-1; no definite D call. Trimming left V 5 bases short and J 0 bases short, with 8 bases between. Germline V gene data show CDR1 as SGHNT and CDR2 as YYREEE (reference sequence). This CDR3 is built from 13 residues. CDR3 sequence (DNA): TGTGCCAGCAGTGGAGGGTTGAACACTGAAGCTTTCTTT. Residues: CASSGGLNTEAFF. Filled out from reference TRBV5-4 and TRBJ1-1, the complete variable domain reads ETGVTQSPTHLIKTRGQQVTLRCSSQSGHNTVSWYQQALGQGPQFIFQYYREEENGRGNFPPRFSGLQFPNYSSELNVNALELDDSALYLCASSGGLNTEAFFGQGTRLTVV.

Written as DNA, the CDR3 is TGCGCCAGCTCGACAGGGGGCACTGAAGCTTTCTTT. This sequence encodes CASSTGGTEAFF. The chain recombines TRBV5-1 with TRBJ1-1; 9 bases are shared with TRBD1. This CDR3 is 12 amino acids long. The V gene end was trimmed by 7 bases and the J gene end by 4 bases; junction bases not matched to a gene: 2. Germline CDR1 is SGHRS and CDR2 is YFSETQ.